This T cell receptor beta chain was retrieved from a study of blood T cell repertoires in COVID-19. As processed by the authors: From reference gene primer amplification, estimates of nucleated cell counts were derived. Repertoires were generated with immunoSEQ multiplex PCR, while TCRdb's copy carries only in-frame clones and drops some. D and trimming were read from the DNA, whereas the V and J calls and clone size are those reported in that table. The table lists 170,000 or so clones, 60% to 80% of them singletons. Specimen: peripheral blood. The sequence derives from a woman in her 70s with acute or convalescent COVID-19.

The CDR3 bases are TGTGCCACCAGTGATTTTTGGGGCCTTAGCACAGATACGCAGTATTTT. Protein product: CATSDFWGLSTDTQYF. The V and J genes are TRBV24-1 and TRBJ2-3; weak D call: TRBD1 (5 bases). The CDR3 is 16 residues long. Per germline, CDR1 KGHDR and CDR2 SFDVKD. Trimming stripped 1 base from V and 0 bases from J, with 10 bases between.